This TCR beta chain came from a study of blood T cell repertoires in COVID-19. Overall study context: T cells, B-cell-depleted T cells, or PBMCs provided the cDNA or gDNA that served as material.

The data were produced by immunoSEQ multiplex PCR, yet TCRdb's version contains in-frame clones alone and is incomplete. The table includes over 85,000 clones, roughly 84% detected once. The length of the CDR3 is 15 residues. Germline lookup yields CDR1 SGHNT and CDR2 YYREEE (reference sequence). Losses at the gene ends were 4 bases for V and 4 bases for J; bases not matched to a gene: 9. The sequence derives from a human donor in a cohort sampled during active COVID-19. The chain has TRBV5-4 and TRBJ2-3, with 7 bases lining up with TRBD2. Sequenced input: peripheral blood. The CDR3 is CASSLMGGGADTQYF. The CDR3 DNA sequence: TGTGCCAGCAGCCTCATGGGGGGGGGAGCAGATACGCAGTATTTT. The full variable domain, its missing parts supplied by reference TRBV5-4 and TRBJ2-3, is ETGVTQSPTHLIKTRGQQVTLRCSSQSGHNTVSWYQQALGQGPQFIFQYYREEENGRGNFPPRFSGLQFPNYSSELNVNALELDDSALYLCASSLMGGGADTQYFGPGTRLTVL.